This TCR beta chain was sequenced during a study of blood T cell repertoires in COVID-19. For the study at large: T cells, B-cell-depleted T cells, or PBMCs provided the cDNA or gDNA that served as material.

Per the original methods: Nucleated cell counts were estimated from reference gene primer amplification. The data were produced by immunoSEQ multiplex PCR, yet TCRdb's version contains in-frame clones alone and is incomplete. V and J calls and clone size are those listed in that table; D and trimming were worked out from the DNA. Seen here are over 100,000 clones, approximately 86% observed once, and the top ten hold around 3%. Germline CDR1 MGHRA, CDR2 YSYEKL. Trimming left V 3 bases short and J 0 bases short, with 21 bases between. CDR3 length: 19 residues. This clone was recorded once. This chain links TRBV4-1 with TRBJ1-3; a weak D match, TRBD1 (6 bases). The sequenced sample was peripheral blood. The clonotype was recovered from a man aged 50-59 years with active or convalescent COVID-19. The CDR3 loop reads CASSHPRTEPNHSGNTIYF. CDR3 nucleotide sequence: TGCGCCAGCAGCCACCCCCGGACAGAACCAAATCACTCTGGAAACACCATATATTTT.